Below, 20 T cell receptor beta chains from the same sample are listed, as sequenced in a study of OX40 agonist ivuxolimab in advanced cancers. Libraries came from the immunoSEQ multiplex PCR assay. The clones in this table, taken by TCRdb from immuneACCESS, are in-frame only. Not every clone is retained; where verified, under half of the shortfall comes from an unresolved V gene, and the cause of the rest is unknown. The sample includes tens of thousands of clones, with about 90% observed a single time. 4.5% to 5.5% of the sample is in the top ten clones. The starting material was CD4+ or CD8+ T cells sorted from blood, obtained in a trial of the OX40 agonist ivuxolimab. The receptors were gathered from an adult with an advanced solid tumor such as melanoma, head and neck, liver or kidney cancer.

On this clone itself: This sample also contains other DNA sequences that code for the same CDR3. DNA of the CDR3: TGTGCCAGCAGGGACAGGGAAGGGAACTATGGCTACACCTTC. Protein sequence: CASRDREGNYGYTF. The chain has TRBV2 and TRBJ1-2, with 8 bases matching TRBD1. Looked up from germline, CDR1 is SNHLY and CDR2 is FYNNEI. V lost 6 bases, J lost 2 bases, and 5 bases stayed unmatched. The CDR3 extends over 14 amino acids.

V usage is TRBV11-2 and J usage is TRBJ1-1, with D perhaps matching TRBD1 (5 bases). Germline assignment: CDR1 SGHAT and CDR2 FQNNGV. V shed 6 bases and J shed 0 bases, with 11 bases lying between them. The CDR3 covers 14 residues. The CDR3 protein is CASREGTVNTEAFF. CDR3 in DNA: TGTGCCAGCAGGGAGGGGACCGTGAACACTGAAGCTTTCTTT.

This chain joins TRBV6-1 and TRBJ2-5; TRBD1 matches at 8 bases. V shed 6 bases, J shed 4 bases, and the junction held 10 bases outside the gene matches. Germline V gene sequence: CDR1 MNHNS, CDR2 SASEGT. The CDR3 contains 15 residues. CDR3 coding DNA: TGTGCCAGCAGGGGAGACAGGGGTATTCGAGAGACCCAGTACTTC. Residues: CASRGDRGIRETQYF.

The gene calls are TRBV7-9 and TRBJ2-1; TRBD1 matches 7 bases. V was clipped by 2 bases and J by 4 bases; unmatched bases: 2. This CDR3 spans 14 amino acids. Germline CDR1 SEHNR, CDR2 FQNEAQ (reference sequence). The CDR3 coding sequence is TGTGCCAGCAGCTTATCGACAGGGTACAATGAGCAGTTCTTC. Translated: CASSLSTGYNEQFF. Full variable domain (remainder filled in from reference TRBV7-9 and TRBJ2-1): DTGVSQNPRHKITKRGQNVTFRCDPISEHNRLYWYRQTLGQGPEFLTYFQNEAQLEKSRLLSDRFSAERPKGSFSTLEIQRTEQGDSAMYLCASSLSTGYNEQFFGPGTRLTVL.

The chain recombines TRBV19 with TRBJ2-2; 10 bases map to TRBD1. Trimming cost V 4 bases and J 4 bases; bases outside gene matches: 6. CDR3 length equals 16 residues. The germline CDR1 and CDR2 sequences are LNHDA and SQIVND (reference sequence). CDR3 in amino acids: CASSTSDRGTTGELFF. CDR3 sequence (DNA): TGTGCCAGTAGTACGTCGGACAGGGGGACCACCGGGGAGCTGTTTTTT.

The V gene is TRBV7-9, the J gene TRBJ2-1; a possible D gene is TRBD1 (6 bases). Trimming pared 2 bases from V and 7 bases from J, leaving 15 bases between. This CDR3 spans 15 amino acids. Germline loops: CDR1 SEHNR, CDR2 FQNEAQ (reference sequence). CDR3 DNA sequence: TGTGCCAGCAGCTTAATGTTCGGCAGGGGAAATGAGCAGTTCTTC. Its protein product is CASSLMFGRGNEQFF.

V is TRBV5-4 and J is TRBJ2-7, with D unresolved. The CDR3 totals 11 residues. Germline CDR1 and CDR2: SGHNT and YYREEE (reference sequence). V lost 4 bases and J 0 bases, leaving 2 bases between the germline ends. The CDR3 DNA reads TGTGCCAGCAGCGTCTCCTACGAGCAGTACTTC. Protein product: CASSVSYEQYF.

The V call is TRBV7-9, the J call TRBJ1-5; TRBD1 might be the D (5 bases). V was pared by 3 bases and J by 2 bases, with 8 bases between. In germline, CDR1 is SEHNR, CDR2 FQNEAQ (reference sequence). The CDR3 has 14 amino acids. CDR3: CASSFSGGNQPQHF. The CDR3 bases are TGTGCCAGCAGCTTTTCGGGGGGCAATCAGCCCCAGCATTTT.

The rearrangement links TRBV5-1 to TRBJ2-3, with 7 positions matching TRBD1. V shed 5 bases and J 2 bases; nucleotides not matched to a gene: 8. The CDR3 has 15 residues. The germline CDR1 and CDR2 sequences are SGHRS and YFSETQ. Written as DNA, the CDR3 is TGCGCCAGCAGGCCGACAGGGTTAGTCACAGATACGCAGTATTTT. Protein: CASRPTGLVTDTQYF.

This clone was picked up a small number of times. The chain combines TRBV9 with TRBJ1-1, with 8 bases lining up with TRBD1. V was pared by 3 bases and J by 5 bases, with 6 bases of the junction left unmatched. Germline CDR1 and CDR2: SGDLS and YYNGEE. This CDR3 is built from 14 residues. The CDR3 here is CASSAPTGETEAFF. In DNA, the CDR3 is TGTGCCAGCAGCGCTCCGACAGGGGAGACTGAAGCTTTCTTT.

The J gene is TRBJ1-1, the V gene TRBV27; D ambiguous. The germline V and J ends were trimmed by 3 bases and 4 bases, with 9 bases remaining between them. The CDR3 totals 13 residues. Germline CDR1 reads MNHEY; CDR2 reads SMNVEV (reference sequence). CDR3 protein: CASSFRVLTEAFF. The CDR3 coding sequence is TGTGCCAGCAGTTTCAGAGTTCTCACTGAAGCTTTCTTT.

The rearrangement uses TRBV11-2 and TRBJ1-2, with 9 bases matching TRBD1. V dropped 4 bases and J dropped 4; count of bases not matched to a gene: 10. The V gene's germline CDR1 is SGHAT and CDR2 FQNNGV. The CDR3 is 16 residues long. CDR3 protein: CASSSYRDRAPYGYTF. CDR3 in DNA: TGTGCCAGCAGCTCTTACCGGGACAGGGCCCCCTATGGCTACACCTTC.

This chain links TRBV2 with TRBJ2-5; no clear D gene. This CDR3 region has 14 residues. The V and J ends lost 3 bases and 0 bases respectively, with 8 bases between them. The germline V gene encodes CDR1 SNHLY and CDR2 FYNNEI. CDR3 sequence: CASSDGRYQETQYF. The CDR3, as DNA: TGTGCCAGCAGTGACGGCCGTTACCAAGAGACCCAGTACTTC.

The V gene is TRBV27, the J gene TRBJ1-5; tentative D call: TRBD1 (5 bases). The CDR3 runs 15 residues. The germline V gene has CDR1 MNHEY and CDR2 SMNVEV (reference sequence). The V end lost 2 bases, the J end lost 0 bases, and 8 bases lay between the germline ends. The CDR3 spells CASSLRGYSNQPQHF. In DNA form, the CDR3 reads TGTGCCAGCAGTTTAAGGGGTTATAGCAATCAGCCCCAGCATTTT.

The CDR3 DNA follows: TGTGCCAGCAGCTACAGACCGCCCGGCGGGGGGCGGCCGGATACGCAGTATTTT. The encoded protein is CASSYRPPGGGRPDTQYF. This rearrangement joins TRBV27 to TRBJ2-3; 8 bases are a match to TRBD2. CDR3 length: 18 residues. Germline trimming cut 6 bases from V and 6 bases from J; bases unmatched to any gene: 20. Germline CDR1 is MNHEY and CDR2 is SMNVEV (reference sequence).

The chain employs TRBV27 and TRBJ1-4; D possibly corresponds to TRBD1 (6 bases). The CDR3 loop spans 16 amino acids. Germline CDR1 is MNHEY and CDR2 is SMNVEV (reference sequence). Trimming cost V 3 bases and J 8 bases, with 19 bases left between them. The CDR3 DNA reads TGTGCCAGCAGTTTGAACCGGCCACAGGGTAACGAAAAACTGTTTTTT. Translating it yields CASSLNRPQGNEKLFF.

Remarks on this clone: The junction departs from the called germline gene at one end, perhaps through a read error. The V call is TRBV7-7, the J call TRBJ2-1, with D possibly matching TRBD2 (6 bases). The CDR3 covers 16 residues. Germline V gene sequence: CDR1 SSHAT, CDR2 FNYEAQ (reference sequence). The CDR3, as DNA: TGTGCTAGCAGCTTAGCGAGTAGCGGAGCCTACAATGAGCAGTTCTTC. Its protein product is CASSLASSGAYNEQFF.

This clone was counted only a few times. The CDR3 loop is CASSSLQETQYF. The DNA of the CDR3 is TGCGCCAGCAGCTCCCTCCAAGAGACCCAGTACTTC. The rearrangement links TRBV4-1 to TRBJ2-5, with D uncertain. This CDR3 has 12 amino acids. Trimming removed 5 bases from V and 1 base from J, with 5 bases in between. Germline lookup yields CDR1 MGHRA and CDR2 YSYEKL.

The J gene is TRBJ1-2, the V gene TRBV6-5, with 8 bases lining up with TRBD1. The CDR3 extends over 13 amino acids. V was pared by 5 bases and J by 4 bases, with 3 bases of the junction left unmatched. Per the germline V gene, CDR1 is MNHEY and CDR2 is SVGAGI. CDR3 residues: CASSGGTGYGYTF. For the CDR3, the DNA is TGTGCCAGCAGTGGCGGGACAGGCTATGGCTACACCTTC.

The V call is TRBV25-1, the J call TRBJ1-2; D unclear. This CDR3 has 12 amino acids. The germline V gene has CDR1 MGHDK and CDR2 SYGVNS. Trimming took 5 bases from V and 2 from J, leaving 6 bases between them. In DNA form, the CDR3 reads TGTGCCAGCAGTTCCGGGAACTATGGCTACACCTTC. Translating gives CASSSGNYGYTF.